A single sample gave rise to the 24 T cell receptor beta chains below, sequenced in a study of metastatic and nonmetastatic thyroid tumors. TCRdb reassembled clones from the PCR reads with MiXCR. This sample has tens of thousands of clones, with less than 20% found just once. All patients were untreated before thyroid surgery. Input material: tumor tissue. The receptors here all came from a female donor with papillary thyroid cancer or a benign thyroid nodule (not recorded which). Some clones in this sample may be carry-over from other donors' samples.

V and J are TRBV11-1 and TRBJ2-7; weak D call: TRBD2 (8 bases). Looked up from germline, CDR1 is SGHAT and CDR2 is FQDESV (reference sequence). The ends were cut back, 2 bases at V and 3 bases at J, with 26 bases in the middle. The CDR3 consists of 19 residues. CDR3 in amino acids: CASSLLGRGIGLASYEQYF. The CDR3 DNA reads as TGTGCCAGCAGCTTACTGGGCAGGGGGATAGGACTAGCAAGCTACGAGCAGTACTTC.

This clone was recorded many times. The chain uses TRBV5-1 and TRBJ1-2; 9 bases are shared with TRBD1. CDR1 SGHRS and CDR2 YFSETQ come from the germline V gene. The CDR3 consists of 15 residues. V shed 4 bases and J 4 bases; nucleotides not matched to a gene: 8. The CDR3 loop is CASSRDRGGLYGYTF. In DNA form, the CDR3 reads TGCGCCAGCAGCCGTGACAGGGGGGGCCTCTATGGCTACACCTTC.

As to this clone: Germline is not matched at one junction end, which may reflect a read error. The V call is TRBV10-3, the J call TRBJ2-7; no definite D call. CDR3 length: 12 amino acids. The germline CDR1 and CDR2 sequences are ENHRY and SYGVKD. This chain's CDR3 is CAISVGGYERYF. The CDR3 DNA reads as TGTGCCATCAGCGTGGGTGGGTACGAGCGGTACTTC.

This clone came up many times. The CDR3 DNA reads TGCGCCAGCAGCTCGGTCCGAGGGTCCTACGAGCAGTACTTC. This codes for CASSSVRGSYEQYF. The genes are TRBV5-1 and TRBJ2-7; tentatively, D is TRBD2 (5 bases). The CDR3 is 14 amino acids. With 3 bases removed from V and 1 base from J, the gap between germline ends came to 11 bases. Germline assignment: CDR1 SGHRS and CDR2 YFSETQ.

This sequence joins TRBV19 and TRBJ2-1; possibly TRBD2 for D (5 bases). Germline values: CDR1 LNHDA, CDR2 SQIVND (reference sequence). Trimming took 4 bases from V and 3 from J, leaving 22 bases between them. The CDR3 has 18 amino acids. The DNA for the CDR3 is TGTGCCAGTAGTACCTCCGGGAATAGAGGCTTCGTCTACAATGAGCAGTTCTTC. This gives the protein CASSTSGNRGFVYNEQFF.

This clone was found many times. The chain employs TRBV19 and TRBJ1-5; tentative D call: TRBD1 (6 bases). The germline V gene has CDR1 LNHDA and CDR2 SQIVND (reference sequence). The V end lost 6 bases, the J end lost 1 base, and 25 bases lay between the germline ends. This CDR3 spans 19 amino acids. The CDR3 DNA is TGTGCCAGTAGCCGCAGCTTAGGGACATCAGCGACAAGCAATCAGCCCCAGCATTTT. Translation: CASSRSLGTSATSNQPQHF.

There are many counts of this clone. The J gene is TRBJ2-7, the V gene TRBV2; 12 positions match TRBD2. Germline V gives CDR1 SNHLY, CDR2 FYNNEI. J gave up 5 bases and V 7 bases, and 12 bases lay outside the gene matches. CDR3 length: 16 amino acids. The CDR3 DNA is TGTGCCAGCACCGTGAGGTTGACTAGCGGGAGCGACGAGCAGTACTTC. Protein product: CASTVRLTSGSDEQYF.

This clone was counted a few times. The gene calls are TRBV28 and TRBJ1-5; 10 positions agree with TRBD1. The CDR3 is made up of 13 amino acids. The J segment lost 10 bases and the V segment lost 8 bases, leaving 8 bases of the junction unmatched. The germline V gene encodes CDR1 MDHEN and CDR2 SYDVKM. CDR3 sequence: CASETGGGGPQHF. CDR3 bases: TGTGCCAGCGAGACAGGGGGCGGGGGACCCCAGCATTTT.

Ten or more counts support this clone. The CDR3 DNA sequence: TGTGCCAGCAATGTACAAGAGACCCAGTACTTC. It translates to CASNVQETQYF. The rearrangement uses TRBV2 and TRBJ2-5; D not certain. The germline gives CDR1 SNHLY, CDR2 FYNNEI. This CDR3 spans 11 amino acids. The ends were cut back, 7 bases at V and 2 bases at J, with 5 bases in the middle.

As for this clone: This may be a read error: a much more frequent sequence differs by one nucleotide. The V and J genes are TRBV10-3 and TRBJ2-3; 8 nucleotides match TRBD2. Germline assignment: CDR1 ENHRY and CDR2 SYGVKD. The CDR3 contains 15 residues. CDR3 protein: CSISVQREKPDTQYF. The CDR3 region has the DNA TGTTCCATCAGTGTTCAGCGGGAGAAGCCAGATACGCAGTATTTT.

This clone was seen ten or more times. The chain combines TRBV5-1 with TRBJ1-6; D unclear. Trimming stripped 0 bases from V and 9 bases from J, with 7 bases between. Germline CDR1 reads SGHRS; CDR2 reads YFSETQ. The CDR3 has 13 residues. In DNA, the CDR3 is TGCGCCAGCAGCTTGGATCAGGTTTCACCCCTCCACTTT. Encoded protein: CASSLDQVSPLHF. Looking up the rest from reference TRBV5-1 and TRBJ1-6 gives the full variable domain: KAGVTQTPRYLIKTRGQQVTLSCSPISGHRSVSWYQQTPGQGLQFLFEYFSETQRNKGNFPGRFSGRQFSNSRSEMNVSTLELGDSALYLCASSLDQVSPLHFGNGTRLTVT.

Remarks on this clone: One end of the junction varies from germline; a read error may be responsible. The gene calls are TRBV20-1 and TRBJ2-6, with D possibly being TRBD2 (6 bases). This CDR3 comprises 16 residues. Germline V gives CDR1 DFQATT, CDR2 SNEGSKA (reference sequence). CDR3 amino acids: CSAITGSTVGSNVLTF. CDR3 DNA sequence: TGCAGTGCCATTACCGGGAGCACTGTTGGGTCCAACGTCCTGACTTTC.

This clone was found many times. The rearrangement links TRBV28 to TRBJ1-3; D unresolved. The CDR3 consists of 12 residues. Germline lookup yields CDR1 MDHEN and CDR2 SYDVKM. Trimming took 3 bases from V and 4 from J, leaving 4 bases between them. CDR3 sequence (DNA): TGTGCCAGCAGTTTTCTCGGAAACACCATATATTTT. Residues: CASSFLGNTIYF.

This chain links TRBV20-1 with TRBJ2-3; D is tentatively TRBD1 or TRBD2 (6 bases each). Trimming stripped 3 bases from V and 6 bases from J, with 16 bases between. CDR1 DFQATT and CDR2 SNEGSKA come from the germline V gene (reference sequence). The CDR3 is made up of 14 amino acids. The chain's CDR3 is CSASGGLALDTQYF. The DNA of the CDR3 is TGCAGTGCTAGTGGGGGGCTAGCCCTCGATACGCAGTATTTT.

This clone has a count of ten or more. The chain joins TRBV2 to TRBJ1-1; D not certain. The CDR3 is made up of 13 amino acids. Trimming removed 3 bases at V and 4 bases at J, with 9 bases between. Germline V gene data show CDR1 as SNHLY and CDR2 as FYNNEI. The DNA of the CDR3 is TGTGCCAGCAGTGAGACCAGAAGCACTGAAGCTTTCTTT. Translation: CASSETRSTEAFF. The whole variable domain, filled in from reference TRBV2 and TRBJ1-1, reads EPEVTQTPSHQVTQMGQEVILRCVPISNHLYFYWYRQILGQKVEFLVSFYNNEISEKSEIFDDQFSVERPDGSNFTLKIRSTKLEDSAMYFCASSETRSTEAFFGQGTRLTVV.

This clone occurred a few times. A single base separates this from a much larger clone, so it may be a read error. The CDR3 DNA reads TGTGCCATTAGTGTATCAGGACAGGGTTTGTACGAGCAGTACTTC. This gives the protein CAISVSGQGLYEQYF. The chain employs TRBV19 and TRBJ2-7; 8 bases line up with TRBD1. Germline CDR1 reads LNHDA; CDR2 reads SQIVND (reference sequence). The CDR3 length is 15 residues.

The V call is TRBV15, the J call TRBJ1-2, with unresolved D. The CDR3 totals 14 residues. Germline V CDR1 and CDR2: LNHNV, YYDKDF (reference sequence). The V gene lost 3 bases and the J gene lost 10 bases, with 18 bases spanning the gap. The CDR3 DNA reads as TGTGCCACCAGCAGGACCTCCGGGCTGGGATTCTACACCTTC. Its protein product is CATSRTSGLGFYTF.

There are a few counts of this clone. This clone may be a read error of a much larger clone one base away. This chain joins TRBV27 and TRBJ2-6; D is unresolved. CDR3 length: 16 amino acids. Germline CDR1 reads MNHEY; CDR2 reads SMNVEV (reference sequence). V lost 8 bases and J 0 bases, leaving 14 bases between the germline ends. CDR3 coding DNA: TGTGCCAGCCTCCCCTTTTTGGGCTCTGGGGCCAACGTCCTGACTTTC. It translates to CASLPFLGSGANVLTF.

This clone was detected many times. The chain couples TRBV6-1 to TRBJ2-1, with D perhaps TRBD2 (5 bases). Germline V gene sequence: CDR1 MNHNS, CDR2 SASEGT. This CDR3 contains 13 residues. Trimming pared 6 bases from V and 7 bases from J, leaving 13 bases between. This CDR3 is CASSTVTGNEQFF. CDR3 sequence (DNA): TGTGCCAGCAGCACAGTTACGGGGAATGAGCAGTTCTTC.

This clone has a count of ten or more. The chain links TRBV25-1 to TRBJ2-1; TRBD1 matches at 7 bases. Per germline, CDR1 MGHDK and CDR2 SYGVNS. With V trimmed by 1 base and J by 5 bases, 5 bases remained unmatched. This CDR3 has 15 residues. The CDR3 DNA follows: TGTGCCAGCAGTGAATCGGGGACAGTTAACAATGAGCAGTTCTTC. Translated, it gives CASSESGTVNNEQFF.

The chain couples TRBV4-2 to TRBJ2-7; 10 bases agree with TRBD2. V shed 1 base, J shed 4 bases, and the junction held 10 bases outside the gene matches. This CDR3 contains 17 residues. CDR1 is LGHNA and CDR2 is YNFKEQ in the germline V gene. The CDR3 spells CASSQGLAGDQGYEQYF. The DNA of the CDR3 is TGTGCCAGCAGCCAAGGCCTAGCGGGAGATCAAGGTTACGAGCAGTACTTC.

Turning to this clone: The junction departs from germline at one end; a sequencing error may be responsible. The rearrangement links TRBV12-3 or TRBV12-4 to TRBJ1-5, with 8 bases that match TRBD1. The CDR3 is made up of 15 amino acids. The CDR3 nucleotides read TGTGTCAGCAGCCCAGGGGGCGGGCTGAATCAGCCCCAGCATTTT. The encoded protein is CVSSPGGGLNQPQHF.

This clone was seen ten or more times. The rearrangement uses TRBV12-3 or TRBV12-4 and TRBJ2-5; D may match TRBD1 or TRBD2 (5 bases each). Deletions cut 6 bases from V and 1 base from J, with 9 bases between. This CDR3 region has 13 residues. This CDR3 reads CASSRDGQETQYF. The DNA for the CDR3 is TGTGCCAGCAGCCGGGACGGCCAAGAGACCCAGTACTTC.

The rearrangement links TRBV20-1 to TRBJ1-2; 7 bases map to TRBD1. The CDR3 length is 15 residues. Germline V gene sequence: CDR1 DFQATT, CDR2 SNEGSKA (reference sequence). The ends lost 4 bases at V and 4 bases at J; junction bases unmatched: 12. The CDR3 DNA sequence: TGCAGTGCTACGCCTTCGTTGCAGGGGGTCTATGGCTACACCTTC. It yields the protein CSATPSLQGVYGYTF.